The 10 T cell receptor beta chains in this list originate from one sample, sequenced in a study of cytomegalovirus exposure and HLA in healthy donors. The PCR ran on 60 Vbeta and 13 Jbeta primers. The method was immunoSEQ multiplex PCR; TCRdb's version includes in-frame clones alone and lacks a portion of them. The sample lists roughly 190,000 clones; approximately 78% were seen once. The sequencing input was PBMCs. The receptors shown here come from a woman under 30 in good health and CMV-seronegative.

CDR3 region: CASSFSREEHEQFF. The CDR3 region has the DNA TGTGCCAGCAGCTTCTCGCGGGAGGAGCATGAGCAGTTCTTC. The chain employs TRBV11-3 and TRBJ2-1; 8 bases match TRBD2. CDR3 length: 14 amino acids. Germline values: CDR1 SGHNT, CDR2 YENEEA. V was pared by 3 bases and J by 8 bases, with 6 bases of the junction left unmatched.

The rearrangement uses TRBV18 and TRBJ1-4; D is possibly TRBD1 (6 bases). Trimming stripped 1 base from V and 5 bases from J, with 8 bases between. The V gene's germline CDR1 is KGHSH and CDR2 LQKENI. This CDR3 spans 14 amino acids. The CDR3 spells CASSPQGVNEKLFF. CDR3 in DNA: TGTGCCAGCTCACCACAGGGGGTGAATGAAAAACTGTTTTTT.

This chain links TRBV27 with TRBJ1-2, with D unresolved. This CDR3 has 13 residues. CDR1 and CDR2 (germline): MNHEY, SMNVEV (reference sequence). V lost 3 bases, J lost 0 bases, and 5 bases lay in between. CDR3 loop: CASSFTANYGYTF. The CDR3 DNA is TGTGCCAGCAGTTTTACAGCTAACTATGGCTACACCTTC.

The chain has TRBV14 and TRBJ1-1; D may be TRBD1 (5 bases). The CDR3 totals 13 residues. Trimming shortened V by 4 bases and J by 4 bases, and 10 bases separated the two germline ends. CDR1 is SGHDN, CDR2 FVKESK, per germline. The CDR3: CASSRRVVTEAFF. The DNA for the CDR3 is TGTGCCAGCAGCCGCAGGGTTGTCACTGAAGCTTTCTTT.

Only a few counts were recorded for this clone. This rearrangement joins TRBV6-5 to TRBJ2-7; 7 bases align to TRBD2. With V trimmed by 4 bases and J by 7 bases, 13 bases remained unmatched. This CDR3 has 15 residues. The germline gives CDR1 MNHEY, CDR2 SVGAGI. CDR3 amino acids: CASSSLGGGLGEQYF. The CDR3 DNA sequence: TGTGCCAGCAGTTCCCTTGGGGGGGGACTTGGTGAGCAGTACTTC.

The chain carries TRBV6-4 and TRBJ1-5; D unclear. Germline lookup yields CDR1 MRHNA and CDR2 SNTAGT. The length of the CDR3 is 13 residues. Trimming took off 6 bases at V and 6 bases at J, with 12 bases between the two ends. In DNA, the CDR3 is TGTGCCAGCAGCCCGACTGCGGGTCAGCCCCAGCATTTT. It specifies CASSPTAGQPQHF.

Points on this clone: In the same sample, other DNA sequences code for this CDR3. The V and J genes are TRBV5-1 and TRBJ2-1, with a weak D call TRBD1 (6 bases). Germline CDR1 SGHRS, CDR2 YFSETQ. The CDR3 is 14 residues long. The V gene lost 4 bases and the J gene lost 5 bases, with 13 bases spanning the gap. CDR3 residues: CASSTGQPNNEQFF. The CDR3 DNA reads TGCGCCAGCAGCACTGGACAGCCGAACAATGAGCAGTTCTTC.

The chain couples TRBV5-8 to TRBJ1-1, with 7 bases matching TRBD1. Losses at the gene ends were 0 bases for V and 4 bases for J; bases not matched to a gene: 3. Per the germline V gene, CDR1 is SGHTS and CDR2 is YDEGEE. The CDR3 has 14 amino acids. Here the CDR3 reads CASSLVQGGTEAFF. The DNA for the CDR3 is TGTGCCAGCAGCTTGGTCCAGGGGGGCACTGAAGCTTTCTTT.

The J gene is TRBJ1-1, the V gene TRBV6-1; D may be TRBD1 (5 bases). This CDR3 region has 14 residues. CDR1 is MNHNS and CDR2 is SASEGT in the germline V gene. V was trimmed by 10 bases and J by 2 bases, leaving 17 bases between them. The DNA for the CDR3 is TGTGCCACCAACACCGGACATTCCAACACTGAAGCTTTCTTT. Protein product: CATNTGHSNTEAFF.

In regard to this clone: The identical CDR3 is also encoded by other nucleotide sequences in the sample. The genes are TRBV6-5 and TRBJ1-1; the D gene is possibly TRBD1 (5 bases). Between the trimmed V and J ends, which lost 0 bases and 1 base, there was a span of 6 bases. The germline V gene encodes CDR1 MNHEY and CDR2 SVGAGI. This CDR3 is 14 amino acids long. This CDR3 reads CASSYSQGNTEAFF. The CDR3 DNA reads TGTGCCAGCAGTTACTCGCAGGGGAACACTGAAGCTTTCTTT.